What follows are 18 T cell receptor beta chains derived from one specimen sequenced in a study of patients and donors after allogeneic stem cell transplantation (TCRdb year 2020). The method behind the library was RT-PCR. Sequencing was performed on a NextSeq 550. TCRdb's own reprocessing of the public reads used fastp at Q25 and MiXCR and kept productive beta chains. Rows are combined by CDR3 protein, so each entry shows the most common genes and DNA. The sample yields 15,000 to 25,000 distinct CDR3 sequences; around 4.5% were counted once. 40% of the sample is taken by the ten largest. Sequenced material: blood, either unsorted or a sorted T cell fraction (not recorded which). The receptors were gathered from a human donor who was either an allogeneic HSCT recipient or a stem cell or donor lymphocyte infusion donor (not recorded which). It is not recorded whose cells these are; they may come from a transplant donor.

There are many counts of this clonotype. This sequence joins TRBV5-6 and TRBJ2-7; D is possibly TRBD1 (6 bases). Germline CDR1 reads SGHDT; CDR2 reads YYEEEE. Deletions cut 1 base from V and 3 bases from J, with 14 bases between. This CDR3 comprises 15 residues. CDR3 loop: CASSLRGRGFYEQYF. The DNA of the CDR3 is TGTGCCAGCAGCTTGCGAGGCAGGGGATTCTACGAGCAGTACTTC. Filled out from reference TRBV5-6 and TRBJ2-7, the complete variable domain reads DAGVTQSPTHLIKTRGQQVTLRCSPKSGHDTVSWYQQALGQGPQFIFQYYEEEERQRGNFPDRFSGHQFPNYSSELNVNALLLGDSALYLCASSLRGRGFYEQYFGPGTRLTVT.

The J gene is TRBJ2-1, the V gene TRBV7-6; D gene ambiguous. V lost 5 bases, J lost 0 bases, and 11 bases lay in between. The CDR3 consists of 15 residues. Germline V CDR1 and CDR2: SGHVS, FNYEAQ. The CDR3 region is CASSRTDLSYNEQFF. CDR3 sequence (DNA): TGTGCCAGCAGCCGCACAGACCTCTCCTACAATGAGCAGTTCTTC.

This clonotype occurred many times. The chain is built from TRBV10-3 and TRBJ1-2; D is uncertain. Trimming cost V 6 bases and J 7 bases, with 15 bases left between them. This CDR3 is built from 13 residues. CDR1 is ENHRY, CDR2 SYGVKD, per germline. CDR3: CAIRSEGYGGYTF. The CDR3 DNA reads as TGTGCCATCAGATCTGAGGGATATGGTGGCTACACCTTC.

This clonotype was seen a handful of times. The chain links TRBV20-1 to TRBJ2-2; 9 nucleotides match TRBD1. The trim removed 4 bases at V and 4 bases at J, leaving 4 bases unmatched. Germline-derived CDR1 and CDR2 are DFQATT and SNEGSKA (reference sequence). The CDR3 has 14 amino acids. CDR3 DNA: TGCAGTGCTAAACAGGGGGCAGTCACCGGGGAGCTGTTTTTT. This codes for CSAKQGAVTGELFF.

This clonotype was seen only a few times. The gene calls are TRBV19 and TRBJ2-6; tentatively, D is TRBD1 or TRBD2 (5 bases each). The CDR3 has 15 residues. Trimming shortened V by 9 bases and J by 3 bases, and 15 bases separated the two germline ends. The germline gives CDR1 LNHDA, CDR2 SQIVND (reference sequence). The CDR3 DNA follows: TGTGCCAGCACCGGGGCAGCAGTTGGGGCCAACGTCCTGACTTTC. Protein sequence: CASTGAAVGANVLTF.

This clonotype was counted between two and nine times. V is TRBV2 and J is TRBJ2-1; D possibly corresponds to TRBD2 (6 bases). The germline V and J ends were trimmed by 8 bases and 12 bases, with 20 bases remaining between them. This CDR3 comprises 13 residues. Germline V gene lookup returns CDR1 SNHLY and CDR2 FYNNEI. The CDR3 region is CASSLALTMRQFF. CDR3 bases: TGTGCCAGCTCGCTAGCGCTGACAATGAGGCAGTTCTTC.

This clonotype was detected ten times or more. The chain combines TRBV5-1 with TRBJ2-5; TRBD2 aligns across 7 bases. The CDR3 spans 15 residues. From germline, CDR1 is SGHRS and CDR2 YFSETQ. Trimming removed 0 bases from V and 1 base from J; junction bases left unmatched: 3. For the CDR3, the DNA is TGCGCCAGCAGCTTGGAGAGCGGGGCCCAAGAGACCCAGTACTTC. Its protein is CASSLESGAQETQYF. Variable domain in full (rest from reference TRBV5-1 and TRBJ2-5): KAGVTQTPRYLIKTRGQQVTLSCSPISGHRSVSWYQQTPGQGLQFLFEYFSETQRNKGNFPGRFSGRQFSNSRSEMNVSTLELGDSALYLCASSLESGAQETQYFGPGTRLLVL.

J is TRBJ2-7 and V is TRBV2; the match to TRBD2 covers 11 bases. Germline CDR1 reads SNHLY; CDR2 reads FYNNEI. The CDR3 is 17 residues long. J was trimmed by 3 bases and V by 6 bases; bases with no gene match: 13. For the CDR3, the DNA is TGTGCCAGCAGACCCTATATTAGCGGGAGGGAGGGCTACGAGCAGTACTTC. Its translation: CASRPYISGREGYEQYF.

The rearrangement uses TRBV6-5 and TRBJ1-3; D is undetermined. This CDR3 region has 12 residues. Trimming removed 6 bases at V and 4 bases at J, with 7 bases between. Germline V gives CDR1 MNHEY, CDR2 SVGAGI. The CDR3 coding sequence is TGTGCCAGCAGCCAGGAGGGAAACACCATATATTTT. Its protein product is CASSQEGNTIYF.

This clonotype was picked up many times. V usage is TRBV15 and J usage is TRBJ2-7; 7 nucleotides agree with TRBD2. J lost 0 bases, V lost 3 bases, and 8 bases had no gene match. The CDR3 sequence is 16 residues long. Germline V gives CDR1 LNHNV, CDR2 YYDKDF (reference sequence). The CDR3 sequence is CATSRGGTSASYEQYF. CDR3 nucleotides: TGTGCCACCAGCAGGGGGGGGACTTCCGCCTCCTACGAGCAGTACTTC. Looking up the rest from reference TRBV15 and TRBJ2-7 gives the full variable domain: DAMVIQNPRYQVTQFGKPVTLSCSQTLNHNVMYWYQQKSSQAPKLLFHYYDKDFNNEADTPDNFQSRRPNTSFCFLDIRSPGLGDTAMYLCATSRGGTSASYEQYFGPGTRLTVT.

This clonotype has ten or more counts. This chain uses TRBV28 with TRBJ1-3; D is undetermined. Germline loops: CDR1 MDHEN, CDR2 SYDVKM. V lost 4 bases and J lost 7, with 5 bases in between. The CDR3 is 11 residues long. The DNA for the CDR3 is TGTGCCAGCAGTTACGTGAACACCATATATTTT. Its protein is CASSYVNTIYF.

The table lists this clonotype with a few counts. V usage is TRBV9 and J usage is TRBJ2-5; 8 bases agree with TRBD2. CDR3 length equals 15 residues. The J segment lost 4 bases and the V segment lost 3 bases, leaving 8 bases of the junction unmatched. Germline values: CDR1 SGDLS, CDR2 YYNGEE. Written as DNA, the CDR3 is TGTGCCAGCAGCGGCCACAGCGGGAGTCTAGAGACCCAGTACTTC. This translates into CASSGHSGSLETQYF.

This clonotype was recorded at least ten times. The chain carries TRBV21-1 and TRBJ2-4; TRBD1 reflects the table's D call only, with no check against the DNA. TRBV21-1 counts as a pseudogene. This CDR3 contains 20 residues. CDR3 DNA sequence: TGTGCCAGCATCGAATGGGACAGGGGATCGTTGGGTCTAGCCAAAAACATTCAGTACTTC. Amino acids: CASIEWDRGSLGLAKNIQYF.

This clonotype was detected many times. The rearrangement links TRBV12-3 or TRBV12-4 to TRBJ1-5, with 7 bases that match TRBD1. V shed 5 bases and J 6 bases; nucleotides not matched to a gene: 13. The CDR3 spans 16 residues. The CDR3 reads CASSIRQGGGRQPQHF. The DNA for the CDR3 is TGTGCCAGCAGTATTCGACAGGGAGGGGGGCGTCAGCCCCAGCATTTT.

V usage is TRBV6-2 or TRBV6-3 and J usage is TRBJ1-3; D is perhaps TRBD1 (5 bases). Germline assignment: CDR1 MNHEY and CDR2 SVGEGT. The CDR3 spans 15 residues. V was cut by 7 bases and J by 0 bases, with 13 bases left in between. This chain's CDR3 is CASNWGRTSGNTIYF. The CDR3 DNA reads TGTGCCAGCAACTGGGGCAGAACCTCTGGAAACACCATATATTTT.

In its sample, this clonotype was seen a few times. The chain has TRBV4-1 and TRBJ2-5; 11 bases are a match to TRBD2. Looked up from germline, CDR1 is MGHRA and CDR2 is YSYEKL. V shed 4 bases and J 4 bases; nucleotides not matched to a gene: 5. The CDR3 has 15 residues. The CDR3 region is CASSRMGTSGETQYF. The DNA for the CDR3 is TGCGCCAGCAGCCGGATGGGGACTAGCGGAGAGACCCAGTACTTC.

The chain couples TRBV19 to TRBJ2-1, with D unclear. There are 13 residues in the CDR3. V gave up 1 base and J gave up 8 bases, with 9 bases separating them. Germline values: CDR1 LNHDA, CDR2 SQIVND (reference sequence). The CDR3 loop reads CASSIVQADEQFF. CDR3 sequence (DNA): TGTGCCAGTAGTATAGTACAAGCCGATGAGCAGTTCTTC.

This clonotype occurred many times. Written as DNA, the CDR3 is TGTGCCAGCAGTTTATGGGGGGCTAATCAGCCCCAGCATTTT. Amino acid sequence: CASSLWGANQPQHF. The chain uses TRBV28 and TRBJ1-5; TRBD1 is a possible D gene (6 bases). This CDR3 region has 14 residues. Between the trimmed V and J ends, which lost 0 bases and 4 bases, there was a span of 7 bases. The germline gives CDR1 MDHEN, CDR2 SYDVKM.